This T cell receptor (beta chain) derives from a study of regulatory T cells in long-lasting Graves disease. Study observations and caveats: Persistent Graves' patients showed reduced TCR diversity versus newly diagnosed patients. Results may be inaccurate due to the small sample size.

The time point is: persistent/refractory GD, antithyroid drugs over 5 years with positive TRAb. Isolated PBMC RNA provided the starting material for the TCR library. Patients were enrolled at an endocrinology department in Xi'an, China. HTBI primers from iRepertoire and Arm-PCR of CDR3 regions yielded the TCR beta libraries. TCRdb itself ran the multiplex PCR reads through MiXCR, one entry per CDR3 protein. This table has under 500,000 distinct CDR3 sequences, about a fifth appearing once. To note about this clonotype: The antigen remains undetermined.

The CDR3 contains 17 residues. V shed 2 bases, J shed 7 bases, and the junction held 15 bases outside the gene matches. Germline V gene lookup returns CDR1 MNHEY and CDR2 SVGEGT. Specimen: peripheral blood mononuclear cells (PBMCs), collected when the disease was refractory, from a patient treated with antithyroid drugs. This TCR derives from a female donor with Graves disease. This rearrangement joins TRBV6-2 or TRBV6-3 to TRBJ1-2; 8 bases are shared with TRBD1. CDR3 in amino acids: CASSYRAGGPLYIGYTF. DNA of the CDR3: TGTGCCAGCAGTTACCGGGCAGGGGGCCCCCTATATATTGGCTACACCTTC.